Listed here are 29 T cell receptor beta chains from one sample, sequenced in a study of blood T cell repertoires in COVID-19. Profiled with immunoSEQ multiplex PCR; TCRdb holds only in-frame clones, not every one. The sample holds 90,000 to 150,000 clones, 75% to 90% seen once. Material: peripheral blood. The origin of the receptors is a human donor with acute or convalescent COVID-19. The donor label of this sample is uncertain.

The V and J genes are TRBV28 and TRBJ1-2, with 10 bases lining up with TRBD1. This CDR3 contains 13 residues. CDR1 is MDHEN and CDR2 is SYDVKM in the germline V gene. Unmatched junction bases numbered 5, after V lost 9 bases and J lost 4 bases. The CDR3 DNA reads TGTGCCAGTCGACAGGGGGCGGGCTATGGCTACACCTTC. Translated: CASRQGAGYGYTF.

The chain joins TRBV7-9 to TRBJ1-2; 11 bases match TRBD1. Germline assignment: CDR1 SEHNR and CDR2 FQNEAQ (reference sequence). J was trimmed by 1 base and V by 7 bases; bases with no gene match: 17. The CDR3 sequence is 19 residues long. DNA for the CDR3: TGTGCCAGCACCCCCCGACCGGGACAGGGGGACGAACATAACTATGGCTACACCTTC. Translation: CASTPRPGQGDEHNYGYTF.

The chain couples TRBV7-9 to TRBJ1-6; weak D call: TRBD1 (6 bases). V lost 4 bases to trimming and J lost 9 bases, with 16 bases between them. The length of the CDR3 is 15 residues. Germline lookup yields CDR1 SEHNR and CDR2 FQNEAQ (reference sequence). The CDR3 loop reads CASSSAARGFSPLHF. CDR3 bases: TGTGCCAGCAGCTCGGCGGCCAGGGGTTTTTCACCCCTCCACTTT. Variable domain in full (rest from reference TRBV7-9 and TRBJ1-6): DTGVSQNPRHKITKRGQNVTFRCDPISEHNRLYWYRQTLGQGPEFLTYFQNEAQLEKSRLLSDRFSAERPKGSFSTLEIQRTEQGDSAMYLCASSSAARGFSPLHFGNGTRLTVT.

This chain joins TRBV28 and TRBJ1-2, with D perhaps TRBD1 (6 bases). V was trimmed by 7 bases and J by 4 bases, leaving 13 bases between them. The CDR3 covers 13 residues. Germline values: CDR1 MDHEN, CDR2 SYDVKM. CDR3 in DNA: TGTGCCAGCAAGTCCGGGACAATCTATGGCTACACCTTC. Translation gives CASKSGTIYGYTF.

CDR3 region: CASSLASGGASYEQYF. DNA for the CDR3: TGTGCCAGCAGCTTAGCTAGCGGGGGGGCCTCCTACGAGCAGTACTTC. The rearrangement joins TRBV7-2 to TRBJ2-7; 11 nucleotides agree with TRBD2. Germline lookup yields CDR1 SGHTA and CDR2 FQGNSA. The CDR3 length is 16 residues. The J segment lost 0 bases and the V segment lost 0 bases, leaving 1 base of the junction unmatched.

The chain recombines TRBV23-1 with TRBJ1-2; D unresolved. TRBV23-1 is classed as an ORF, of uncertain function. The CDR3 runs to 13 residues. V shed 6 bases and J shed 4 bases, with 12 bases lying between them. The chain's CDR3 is CASRRWKGYGYTF. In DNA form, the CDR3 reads TGCGCCAGCAGGAGGTGGAAAGGCTATGGCTACACCTTC.

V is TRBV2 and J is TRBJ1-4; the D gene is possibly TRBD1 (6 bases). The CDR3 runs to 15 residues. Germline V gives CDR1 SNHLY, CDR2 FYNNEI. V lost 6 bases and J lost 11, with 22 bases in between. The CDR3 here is CASRVQGLQGDKLFF. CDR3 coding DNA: TGTGCCAGCAGAGTCCAGGGACTACAGGGAGACAAACTGTTTTTT.

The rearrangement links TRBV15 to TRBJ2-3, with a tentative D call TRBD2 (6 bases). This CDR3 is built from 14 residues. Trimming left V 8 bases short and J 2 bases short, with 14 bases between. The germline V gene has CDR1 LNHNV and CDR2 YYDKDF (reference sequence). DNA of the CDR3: TGTGCCACCGGGACTGCCGAATTCACAGATACGCAGTATTTT. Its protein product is CATGTAEFTDTQYF. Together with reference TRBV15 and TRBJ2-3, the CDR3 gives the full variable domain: DAMVIQNPRYQVTQFGKPVTLSCSQTLNHNVMYWYQQKSSQAPKLLFHYYDKDFNNEADTPDNFQSRRPNTSFCFLDIRSPGLGDTAMYLCATGTAEFTDTQYFGPGTRLTVL.

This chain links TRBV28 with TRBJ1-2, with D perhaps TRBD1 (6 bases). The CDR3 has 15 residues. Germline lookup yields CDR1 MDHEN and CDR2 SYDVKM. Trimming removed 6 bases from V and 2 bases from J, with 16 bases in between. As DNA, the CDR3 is TGTGCCAGCAGCCGCCACGTGACAGGAAACTATGGCTACACCTTC. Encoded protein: CASSRHVTGNYGYTF.

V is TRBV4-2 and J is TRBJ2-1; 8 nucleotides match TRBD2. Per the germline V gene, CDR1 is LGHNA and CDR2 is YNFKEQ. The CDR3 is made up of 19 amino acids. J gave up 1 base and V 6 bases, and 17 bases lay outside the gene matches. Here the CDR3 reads CASSPDAPGTSGSYNEQFF. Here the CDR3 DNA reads TGTGCCAGCAGTCCGGATGCCCCCGGAACTAGCGGATCCTACAATGAGCAGTTCTTC.

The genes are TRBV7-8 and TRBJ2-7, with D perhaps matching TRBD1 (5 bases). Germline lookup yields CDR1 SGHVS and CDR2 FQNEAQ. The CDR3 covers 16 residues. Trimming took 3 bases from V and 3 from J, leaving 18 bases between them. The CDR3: CASSFFDLQGNYEQYF. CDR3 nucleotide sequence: TGTGCCAGCAGCTTTTTTGATCTTCAGGGCAACTACGAGCAGTACTTC.

The CDR3 nucleotides read TGTGCCAGCAGTTTCTTAACGGGAGGCGCTGAAGCTTTCTTT. It yields the protein CASSFLTGGAEAFF. J is TRBJ1-1 and V is TRBV28; D uncertain. In germline, CDR1 is MDHEN, CDR2 SYDVKM. This CDR3 has 14 amino acids. The V end was cut by 3 bases, the J end by 6 bases, with 14 bases between.

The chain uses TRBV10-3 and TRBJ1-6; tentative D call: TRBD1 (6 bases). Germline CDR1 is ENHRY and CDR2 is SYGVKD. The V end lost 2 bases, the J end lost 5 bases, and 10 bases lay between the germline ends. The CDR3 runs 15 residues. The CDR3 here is CAISEGQSDNSPLHF. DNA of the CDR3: TGTGCCATCAGTGAGGGACAGTCGGATAATTCACCCCTCCACTTT.

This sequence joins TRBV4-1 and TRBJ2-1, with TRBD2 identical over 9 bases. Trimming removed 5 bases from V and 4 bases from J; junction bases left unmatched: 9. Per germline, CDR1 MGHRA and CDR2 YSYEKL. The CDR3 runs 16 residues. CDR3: CASSDSAGGEYNEQFF. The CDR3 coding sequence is TGCGCCAGCAGCGACAGTGCGGGGGGGGAATACAATGAGCAGTTCTTC.

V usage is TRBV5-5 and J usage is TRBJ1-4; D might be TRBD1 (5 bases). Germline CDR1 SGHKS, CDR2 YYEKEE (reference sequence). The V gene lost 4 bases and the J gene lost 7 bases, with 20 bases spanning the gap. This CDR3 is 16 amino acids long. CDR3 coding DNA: TGTGCCAGCAGCCTATCTCAACAGGTCCGTTTTGAAAAACTGTTTTTT. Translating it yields CASSLSQQVRFEKLFF.

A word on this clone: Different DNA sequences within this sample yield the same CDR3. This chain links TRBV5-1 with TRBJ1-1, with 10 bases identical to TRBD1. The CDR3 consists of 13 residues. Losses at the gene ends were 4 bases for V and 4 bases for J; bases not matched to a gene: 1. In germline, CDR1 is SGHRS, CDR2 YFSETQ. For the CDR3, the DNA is TGCGCCAGCAGCAGGACAGGGGGCACTGAAGCTTTCTTT. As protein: CASSRTGGTEAFF.

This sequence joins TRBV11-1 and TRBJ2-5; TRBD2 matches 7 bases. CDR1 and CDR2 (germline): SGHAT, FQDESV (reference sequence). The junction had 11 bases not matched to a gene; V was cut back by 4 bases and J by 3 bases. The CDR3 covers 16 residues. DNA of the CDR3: TGTGCCAGCAGCTCCTCCTTGGGGGGGGTCGAAGAGACCCAGTACTTC. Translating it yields CASSSSLGGVEETQYF.

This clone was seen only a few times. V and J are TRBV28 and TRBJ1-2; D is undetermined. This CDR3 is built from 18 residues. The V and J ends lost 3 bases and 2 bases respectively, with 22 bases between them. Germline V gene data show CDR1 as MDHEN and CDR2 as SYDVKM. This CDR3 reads CASSFLVGAAPQNYGYTF. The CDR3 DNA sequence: TGTGCCAGCAGTTTCTTGGTCGGCGCAGCACCACAGAACTATGGCTACACCTTC.

The CDR3 nucleotides are TGTGCCAGTAACCTGGGGCGCGACTATGGCTACACCTTC. Its translation is CASNLGRDYGYTF. The V call is TRBV19, the J call TRBJ1-2; D is possibly TRBD1 (5 bases). CDR3 length: 13 residues. Germline CDR1 reads LNHDA; CDR2 reads SQIVND (reference sequence). The V end was cut by 7 bases, the J end by 3 bases, with 12 bases between.

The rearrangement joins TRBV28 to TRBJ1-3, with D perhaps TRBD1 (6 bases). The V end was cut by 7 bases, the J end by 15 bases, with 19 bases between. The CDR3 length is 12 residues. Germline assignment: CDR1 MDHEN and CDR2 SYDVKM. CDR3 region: CASTTLGGEEYF. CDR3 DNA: TGTGCCAGCACTACTCTAGGGGGGGAAGAATATTTT.

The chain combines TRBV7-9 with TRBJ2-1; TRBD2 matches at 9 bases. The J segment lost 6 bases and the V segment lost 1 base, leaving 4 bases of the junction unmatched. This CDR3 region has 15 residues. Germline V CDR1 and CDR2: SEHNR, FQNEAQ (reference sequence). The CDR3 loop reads CASSLGSGGRNEQFF. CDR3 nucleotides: TGTGCCAGCAGCTTAGGGAGCGGGGGGCGCAATGAGCAGTTCTTC.

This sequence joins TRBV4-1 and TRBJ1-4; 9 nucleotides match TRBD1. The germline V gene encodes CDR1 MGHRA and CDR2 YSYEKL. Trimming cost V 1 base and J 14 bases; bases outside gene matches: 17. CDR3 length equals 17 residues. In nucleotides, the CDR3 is TGCGCCAGCAGCCAAGTCTTACGGACGGGACAGGGACTTCGGCTGTTTTTT. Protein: CASSQVLRTGQGLRLFF.

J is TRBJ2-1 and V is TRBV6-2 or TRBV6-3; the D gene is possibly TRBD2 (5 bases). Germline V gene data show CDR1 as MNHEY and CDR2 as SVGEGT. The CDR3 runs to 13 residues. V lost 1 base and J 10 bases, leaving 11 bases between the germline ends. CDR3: CASSYFPEREQFF. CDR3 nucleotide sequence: TGTGCCAGCAGTTACTTCCCTGAGCGGGAGCAGTTCTTC.

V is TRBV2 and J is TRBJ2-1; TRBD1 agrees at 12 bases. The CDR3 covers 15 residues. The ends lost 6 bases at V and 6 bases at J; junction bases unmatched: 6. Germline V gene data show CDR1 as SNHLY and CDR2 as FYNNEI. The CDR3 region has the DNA TGTGCCAGCAGGGCCGGGACAGGGGGCTTCAATGAGCAGTTCTTC. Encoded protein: CASRAGTGGFNEQFF.

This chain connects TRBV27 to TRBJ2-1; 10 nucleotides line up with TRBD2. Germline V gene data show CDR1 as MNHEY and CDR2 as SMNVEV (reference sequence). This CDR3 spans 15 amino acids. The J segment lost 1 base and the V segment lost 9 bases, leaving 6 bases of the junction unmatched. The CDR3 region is CASSGLAESYNEQFF. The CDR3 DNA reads TGTGCCAGTAGTGGACTAGCGGAATCCTACAATGAGCAGTTCTTC.

The CDR3 DNA sequence: TGTGCCAGCCGACCGGGTGGGACCGGCAGCGGGGGTGAGCAGTTCTTC. It yields the protein CASRPGGTGSGGEQFF. The chain joins TRBV6-6 to TRBJ2-1; 8 bases are shared with TRBD2. Germline CDR1 is MNHNY and CDR2 is SVGAGI (reference sequence). Losses at the gene ends were 8 bases for V and 9 bases for J; bases not matched to a gene: 18. The CDR3 has 16 amino acids.

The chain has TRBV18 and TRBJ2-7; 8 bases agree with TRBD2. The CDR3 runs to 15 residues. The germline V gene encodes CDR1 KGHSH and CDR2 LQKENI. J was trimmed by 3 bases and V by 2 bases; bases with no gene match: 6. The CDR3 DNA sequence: TGTGCCAGCTCACCAGGAAGCGGGAGAATCTACGAGCAGTACTTC. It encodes CASSPGSGRIYEQYF.

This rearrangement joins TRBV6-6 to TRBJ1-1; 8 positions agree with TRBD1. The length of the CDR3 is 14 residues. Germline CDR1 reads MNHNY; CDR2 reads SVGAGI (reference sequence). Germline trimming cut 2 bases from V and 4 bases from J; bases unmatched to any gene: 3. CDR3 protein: CASSYGDRPTEAFF. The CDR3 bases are TGTGCCAGCAGTTACGGGGACAGGCCCACTGAAGCTTTCTTT.

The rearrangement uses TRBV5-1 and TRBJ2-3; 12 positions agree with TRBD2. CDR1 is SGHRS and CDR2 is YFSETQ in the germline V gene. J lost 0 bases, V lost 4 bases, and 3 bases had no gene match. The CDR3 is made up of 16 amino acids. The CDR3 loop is CASSDGTSGSTDTQYF. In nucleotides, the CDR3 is TGCGCCAGCAGCGACGGGACTAGCGGGAGCACAGATACGCAGTATTTT.